What follows are 14 T cell receptor beta chains derived from one specimen sequenced in a study of monozygotic twins with inflammatory bowel disease. Using the 5' RACE reads, TCRdb records one entry per CDR3 protein without DNA. In total, the table holds 210,000 or so distinct CDR3 sequences. The source material was blood. These receptors were taken from a human donor with ulcerative colitis or Crohn's disease, or a healthy co-twin of an affected twin (not recorded which).

V is TRBV20-1 and J is TRBJ2-1; TCRdb returns TRBD2, unconfirmable since there is no DNA. Germline-derived CDR1 and CDR2 are DFQATT and SNEGSKA (reference sequence). The CDR3 extends over 15 amino acids. The CDR3: CSARDRGLANNEQFF.

The rearrangement links TRBV7-7 to TRBJ2-3; the D gene TCRdb calls, TRBD2, cannot be checked with no DNA. CDR1 SSHAT and CDR2 FNYEAQ come from the germline V gene (reference sequence). The CDR3 runs to 14 residues. The CDR3 protein is CASSEGGYADTQYF.

The V call is TRBV19, the J call TRBJ1-5; the TCRdb call, TRBD1, lacks DNA for checking. The CDR3 runs to 14 residues. Looked up from germline, CDR1 is LNHDA and CDR2 is SQIVND (reference sequence). The CDR3 spells CASSFDSRNQPQHF.

The chain joins TRBV10-3 to TRBJ1-1. Looked up from germline, CDR1 is ENHRY and CDR2 is SYGVKD. The CDR3 contains 13 residues. The CDR3 loop is CAISAGAYTEALF.

J is TRBJ1-4 and V is TRBV20-1. Germline CDR1 is DFQATT and CDR2 is SNEGSKA (reference sequence). CDR3 length: 13 amino acids. Here the CDR3 reads CSAPYSANEKLFF.

J is TRBJ2-7 and V is TRBV23-1; absent DNA, TCRdb's TRBD1 call cannot be checked. Being an ORF, TRBV23-1 has a function that is uncertain. The CDR3 contains 13 residues. CDR3 residues: CASSETGIYEQYF.

V usage is TRBV11-1 and J usage is TRBJ2-1; TCRdb designates TRBD1, a call that cannot be tested without DNA. The CDR3 runs 15 residues. The V gene's germline CDR1 is SGHAT and CDR2 FQDESV (reference sequence). CDR3 residues: CASSFGGLGYNEQFF.

V and J are TRBV7-8 and TRBJ2-1; TCRdb's D call of TRBD2 is untestable without DNA. Germline CDR1 and CDR2: SGHVS and FQNEAQ. The CDR3 runs 16 residues. The CDR3 loop is CASSSKREGLYNEQFF.

The chain carries TRBV6-5 and TRBJ1-5; no DNA is available, so the TRBD1 call from TCRdb remains unchecked. CDR3 size: 16 residues. Germline lookup yields CDR1 MNHEY and CDR2 SVGAGI. CDR3 protein: CASTLRERVGNQPQHF.

The V call is TRBV28, the J call TRBJ2-3; TCRdb returns TRBD2, unconfirmable since there is no DNA. The CDR3 sequence is 16 residues long. Per germline, CDR1 MDHEN and CDR2 SYDVKM. This CDR3 is CASSLGTSVVEDTQYF.

The chain joins TRBV10-3 to TRBJ2-7; the TRBD1 assignment by TCRdb is unverifiable without DNA. The CDR3 runs to 14 residues. Germline V lookup: CDR1 ENHRY, CDR2 SYGVKD. CDR3 residues: CAINRDRGPYEQYF.

This chain joins TRBV5-1 and TRBJ2-5; TCRdb designates TRBD2, a call that cannot be tested without DNA. CDR3 length equals 15 residues. Germline CDR1 reads SGHRS; CDR2 reads YFSETQ. CDR3: CASSLELGRQETQYF.

This sequence joins TRBV28 and TRBJ2-2. The CDR3 sequence is 12 residues long. CDR1 and CDR2 (germline): MDHEN, SYDVKM. The CDR3 sequence is CASKRAAGELFF.

This chain links TRBV5-1 with TRBJ1-6. The V gene's germline CDR1 is SGHRS and CDR2 YFSETQ. The CDR3 sequence is 16 residues long. The chain's CDR3 is CASSSDRSSYNSPLHF.